The 15 T cell receptor beta chains in this list originate from one sample, sequenced in a study of post-analysis software for immune sequencing data. The library was made from cDNA and included unique molecular identifiers. TCRdb re-called the PCR reads through MiXCR, storing one row per CDR3 protein. The table lists roughly 410,000 distinct CDR3 sequences, approximately 38% of them singletons. The study's findings and limits: The five TRBV segments detected at higher frequency in patients than in controls included TRBV5-6, TRBV5-1 and TRBV20-1.

No antigen has been identified for these receptors. Sequenced input: blood. The receptors come from a girl under 18 with multiple sclerosis.

The chain employs TRBV5-1 and TRBJ1-1, with no clear D. The CDR3 is 12 residues long. Germline CDR1 SGHRS, CDR2 YFSETQ. V was cut by 0 bases and J by 8 bases, with 8 bases left in between. CDR3 protein: CASSLEGPEAFF. As DNA, the CDR3 is TGCGCCAGCAGCTTGGAAGGCCCCGAAGCTTTCTTT.

This clonotype was seen repeatedly, ten times or more. V usage is TRBV12-3 or TRBV12-4 and J usage is TRBJ1-2, with unresolved D. The CDR3 is 14 residues long. Trimming shortened V by 7 bases and J by 2 bases, and 14 bases separated the two germline ends. CDR3 nucleotides: TGTGCCAGCACCCTTAGGCGGGTCAACTATGGCTACACCTTC. Translated, it gives CASTLRRVNYGYTF.

The chain links TRBV5-1 to TRBJ2-3; the D gene is possibly TRBD1 (6 bases). Germline CDR1 SGHRS, CDR2 YFSETQ. V lost 4 bases and J 0 bases, leaving 18 bases between the germline ends. CDR3 size: 17 residues. The DNA of the CDR3 is TGCGCCAGCAGCGCCCACAGGGAGAGTACTAGCACAGATACGCAGTATTTT. Protein product: CASSAHRESTSTDTQYF. Filled out from reference TRBV5-1 and TRBJ2-3, the complete variable domain reads KAGVTQTPRYLIKTRGQQVTLSCSPISGHRSVSWYQQTPGQGLQFLFEYFSETQRNKGNFPGRFSGRQFSNSRSEMNVSTLELGDSALYLCASSAHRESTSTDTQYFGPGTRLTVL.

This rearrangement joins TRBV7-2 to TRBJ1-1; no clear D. CDR1 is SGHTA, CDR2 FQGNSA, per germline. This CDR3 comprises 14 residues. Trimming removed 4 bases from V and 8 bases from J, with 17 bases in between. CDR3 coding DNA: TGTGCCAGCAGCTACCAGGTGGCGACGGGAGAAGCTTTCTTT. Encoded protein: CASSYQVATGEAFF.

The V and J genes are TRBV6-2 or TRBV6-3 and TRBJ2-4; D might be TRBD1 (6 bases). This CDR3 spans 14 amino acids. V was clipped by 6 bases and J by 7 bases, with 16 bases between them. The germline gives CDR1 MNHEY, CDR2 SVGEGT. DNA of the CDR3: TGTGCCAGCAGACCCACAGGGTCGGGGAACATTCAGTACTTC. It codes for CASRPTGSGNIQYF.

The gene calls are TRBV12-3 or TRBV12-4 and TRBJ2-7; TRBD1 matches 8 bases. The V gene end was trimmed by 3 bases and the J gene end by 0 bases; junction bases not matched to a gene: 4. The CDR3 loop spans 15 amino acids. Written as DNA, the CDR3 is TGTGCCAGCAGTTTTCGGCAGGGGGCCTCCTACGAGCAGTACTTC. Its protein product is CASSFRQGASYEQYF.

This clonotype was counted a few times. This chain uses TRBV5-1 with TRBJ1-2, with D possibly TRBD1 on 6 matching bases. The germline V gene has CDR1 SGHRS and CDR2 YFSETQ. Trimming shortened V by 3 bases and J by 2 bases, and 17 bases separated the two germline ends. The CDR3 is made up of 16 amino acids. As DNA, the CDR3 is TGCGCCAGCAGCTGGCACCCGGGACAAGGGAACTATGGCTACACCTTC. It yields the protein CASSWHPGQGNYGYTF.

Worth noting for this clonotype: A clone one base away is much larger, so this may be a read error. This chain links TRBV10-3 with TRBJ1-2; TRBD1 matches at 8 bases. The CDR3 loop spans 14 amino acids. Germline values: CDR1 ENHRY, CDR2 SYGVKD. V gave up 4 bases and J gave up 5 bases; unmatched junction bases: 6. CDR3 in DNA: TGTGCCATCAGTGGGGGGACAGGCTCGTATGGCTACACCTTC. Translating gives CAISGGTGSYGYTF.

This clonotype was recorded at least ten times. J is TRBJ2-7 and V is TRBV12-3 or TRBV12-4, with D tentatively TRBD2 (5 bases). Deletions cut 7 bases from V and 4 bases from J, with 17 bases between. CDR3 length: 14 residues. CDR3 nucleotides: TGTGCCAGCACCTCGGGGAGTCGAGGTTACGAGCAGTACTTC. This gives the protein CASTSGSRGYEQYF.

V gene TRBV11-3 combines with J gene TRBJ2-1; 7 bases match TRBD1. In germline, CDR1 is SGHNT, CDR2 YENEEA. J was trimmed by 2 bases and V by 5 bases; bases with no gene match: 3. This CDR3 is 14 amino acids long. CDR3 loop: CASSPDRPYNEQFF. Written as DNA, the CDR3 is TGTGCCAGCAGCCCGGACAGGCCCTACAATGAGCAGTTCTTC. Full variable domain (outside the CDR3, taken from reference TRBV11-3 and TRBJ2-1): EAGVVQSPRYKIIEKKQPVAFWCNPISGHNTLYWYLQNLGQGPELLIRYENEEAVDDSQLPKDRFSAERLKGVDSTLKIQPAELGDSAVYLCASSPDRPYNEQFFGPGTRLTVL.

This rearrangement joins TRBV14 to TRBJ1-1; no clear D. CDR3 length: 14 amino acids. In germline, CDR1 is SGHDN, CDR2 FVKESK. The ends were cut back, 3 bases at V and 1 base at J, with 9 bases in the middle. CDR3 bases: TGTGCCAGCAGCCAGGACGGGTCGAACACTGAAGCTTTCTTT. It codes for CASSQDGSNTEAFF.

This clonotype was found a few times. This sequence joins TRBV27 and TRBJ2-3; 12 bases map to TRBD2. Germline V CDR1 and CDR2: MNHEY, SMNVEV (reference sequence). The length of the CDR3 is 15 residues. Trimming cost V 7 bases and J 6 bases; bases outside gene matches: 8. The CDR3 is CASTLAGGGPDTQYF. CDR3 nucleotide sequence: TGTGCCAGCACCCTAGCGGGGGGGGGCCCCGATACGCAGTATTTT.

V is TRBV12-3 or TRBV12-4 and J is TRBJ1-5, with D unresolved. V was pared by 3 bases and J by 1 base, with 7 bases between. This CDR3 is 14 amino acids long. The CDR3 loop is CASSFSDSNQPQHF. The CDR3 DNA follows: TGTGCCAGCAGTTTTAGCGACAGCAATCAGCCCCAGCATTTT.

As to this clonotype: Relative to the germline gene, one junction end is altered; a read error may explain this. V is TRBV5-1 and J is TRBJ2-1, with D perhaps TRBD2 (5 bases). Germline CDR1 reads SGHRS; CDR2 reads YFSETQ. CDR3 length: 14 residues. This CDR3 is CASSGQPAEEPQDF. As DNA, the CDR3 is TGCGCCAGCAGTGGTCAGCCAGCGGAAGAGCCCCAAGACTTC.

The chain employs TRBV4-2 and TRBJ2-3, with 7 positions matching TRBD2. Germline V lookup: CDR1 LGHNA, CDR2 YNFKEQ. Trimming removed 4 bases from V and 4 bases from J; junction bases left unmatched: 8. The CDR3 extends over 15 amino acids. The CDR3 DNA follows: TGTGCCAGCAGCCCAGGGATGGGGGGGGCAGATACGCAGTATTTT. Protein: CASSPGMGGADTQYF.